What follows are 27 T cell receptor beta chains derived from one specimen sequenced in a study of graft-versus-host responses after intestinal transplantation. Profiling relied on immunoSEQ multiplex PCR, and the TCRdb table lists in-frame clones only, not all of them. The repertoire holds around 6,000 clones, with 20% to 25% as singletons. The sample in question was alloreactive CD4+ T cells from a mixed lymphocyte reaction culture, obtained before transplantation. Subset indicated: CFSE-low proliferating T cells sorted from roughly 6-day pre-transplant mixed lymphocyte reaction (GvH or HvG direction). The receptors stem from a human patient who was an organ donor for intestinal transplantation.

As to this clone: A single base separates this from a much larger clone, so it may be a read error. The chain joins TRBV7-2 to TRBJ2-5; tentative D call: TRBD2 (6 bases). V shed 7 bases and J shed 7 bases, with 19 bases lying between them. Germline assignment: CDR1 SGHTA and CDR2 FQGNSA. This CDR3 has 14 residues. The CDR3 bases are TGTGCCAGCACCGTGGCCAGTCGGGGAGGGACCCAGTACTTC. Encoded protein: CASTVASRGGTQYF.

This clone was found a few times. The rearrangement uses TRBV7-6 and TRBJ1-2; D gene unclear. V was shortened by 5 bases and J by 5 bases, with 15 bases between the two germline ends. CDR3 size: 14 residues. Germline V lookup: CDR1 SGHVS, CDR2 FNYEAQ. CDR3 sequence (DNA): TGTGCCAGCAGCCCTAGAGGTGGGTTTTATGGCTACACCTTC. This gives the protein CASSPRGGFYGYTF.

Many counts were recorded for this clone. This chain uses TRBV6-9 with TRBJ1-2, with no clear D. The CDR3 length is 12 residues. Trimming took off 3 bases at V and 8 bases at J, with 10 bases between the two ends. The germline CDR1 and CDR2 sequences are MNHGY and SVAAGI. For the CDR3, the DNA is TGTGCCAGCAGTTACGGGCAGGCGGGCTACACCTTC. Protein sequence: CASSYGQAGYTF.

This clone has just a few counts. The chain is built from TRBV29-1 and TRBJ2-5, with D possibly called TRBD1 or TRBD2 (5 bases each). Germline V gives CDR1 SQVTM, CDR2 ANQGSEA. This CDR3 contains 12 residues. With 7 bases removed from V and 2 bases from J, the gap between germline ends came to 11 bases. CDR3 DNA: TGCAGCGGGGGGTTGACTCAAGAGACCCAGTACTTC. This gives the protein CSGGLTQETQYF.

This chain uses TRBV6-1 with TRBJ2-7, with D tentatively TRBD2 (6 bases). The CDR3 covers 16 residues. Deletions cut 2 bases from V and 4 bases from J, with 18 bases between. Germline V gives CDR1 MNHNS, CDR2 SASEGT. The CDR3, as DNA: TGTGCCAGCAGTGAACGGGGAGGACGAGACCTTTACGAGCAGTACTTC. Translating gives CASSERGGRDLYEQYF.

On this clone: At one end the junction does not follow the germline gene, possibly because of a read error. This sequence joins TRBV5-4 and TRBJ2-7, with D possibly matching TRBD2 (6 bases). Looked up from germline, CDR1 is SGHNT and CDR2 is YYREEE (reference sequence). This CDR3 is built from 14 residues. The CDR3 DNA follows: TGCGCCAGCAGCCGGGGACTTGTAGGGAACGAGCAGTACTTC. This sequence encodes CASSRGLVGNEQYF. Supplemented by reference TRBV5-4 and TRBJ2-7, the full variable domain reads ETGVTQSPTHLIKTRGQQVTLRCSSQSGHNTVSWYQQALGQGPQFIFQYYREEENGRGNFPPRFSGLQFPNYSSELNVNALELDDSALYLCASSRGLVGNEQYFGPGTRLTVT.

This clone showed up just once. The chain couples TRBV6-9 to TRBJ2-3; D perhaps matches TRBD1 (5 bases). Germline CDR1 is MNHGY and CDR2 is SVAAGI. The CDR3 has 13 amino acids. V lost 8 bases to trimming and J lost 3 bases, with 12 bases between them. In nucleotides, the CDR3 is TGTGCCAGCGGGGCAGGTTGGACAGATACGCAGTATTTT. This translates into CASGAGWTDTQYF.

This clone was observed a handful of times. The CDR3 is CASSILAGGSTDTQYF. In nucleotides, the CDR3 is TGTGCCAGCAGCATATTAGCGGGGGGAAGCACAGATACGCAGTATTTT. This chain uses TRBV5-4 with TRBJ2-3, with TRBD2 identical over 10 bases. Germline CDR1 is SGHNT and CDR2 is YYREEE (reference sequence). The CDR3 loop spans 16 amino acids. V was pared by 4 bases and J by 0 bases, with 5 bases of the junction left unmatched.

This clone was counted a few times. This rearrangement joins TRBV5-4 to TRBJ2-5; 7 bases line up with TRBD1. The CDR3 contains 13 residues. Per germline, CDR1 SGHNT and CDR2 YYREEE (reference sequence). V lost 2 bases, J lost 5 bases, and 3 bases stayed unmatched. CDR3 in amino acids: CASSFTGVETQYF. The CDR3 DNA reads TGTGCCAGCAGCTTTACAGGGGTTGAGACCCAGTACTTC. The full variable domain, rest sourced from reference TRBV5-4 and TRBJ2-5, is ETGVTQSPTHLIKTRGQQVTLRCSSQSGHNTVSWYQQALGQGPQFIFQYYREEENGRGNFPPRFSGLQFPNYSSELNVNALELDDSALYLCASSFTGVETQYFGPGTRLLVL.

The V gene is TRBV7-6, the J gene TRBJ2-4; D gene uncertain. V shed 1 base and J shed 0 bases, with 10 bases lying between them. The CDR3 sequence is 16 residues long. Germline-derived CDR1 and CDR2 are SGHVS and FNYEAQ. CDR3 protein: CASSLVGTIAKNIQYF. DNA for the CDR3: TGTGCCAGCAGCTTAGTCGGTACTATAGCCAAAAACATTCAGTACTTC.

Judged by abundance, this clone is medium-sized. The chain employs TRBV5-1 and TRBJ2-2, with TRBD1 matching over 7 bases. This CDR3 has 15 residues. Losses at the gene ends were 7 bases for V and 3 bases for J; bases not matched to a gene: 9. Per the germline V gene, CDR1 is SGHRS and CDR2 is YFSETQ. This CDR3 reads CASGLYTGDTGELFF. CDR3 in DNA: TGCGCCAGCGGGCTGTATACAGGGGACACCGGGGAGCTGTTTTTT.

This clone occurred a few times. The V call is TRBV5-6, the J call TRBJ1-2; D gene uncertain. The CDR3 is 12 residues long. Trimming cost V 4 bases and J 3 bases, with 7 bases left between them. The V gene's germline CDR1 is SGHDT and CDR2 YYEEEE. The CDR3 sequence: CASSADDYGYTF. The CDR3 region has the DNA TGTGCCAGCAGCGCGGATGACTATGGCTACACCTTC. The complete variable domain, with remaining parts taken from reference TRBV5-6 and TRBJ1-2, reads DAGVTQSPTHLIKTRGQQVTLRCSPKSGHDTVSWYQQALGQGPQFIFQYYEEEERQRGNFPDRFSGHQFPNYSSELNVNALLLGDSALYLCASSADDYGYTFGSGTRLTVV.

There are a few counts of this clone. The DNA of the CDR3 is TGTGCCAGCAGTGGCCGTGGGGTAACGGGCACAGATACGCAGTATTTT. It encodes CASSGRGVTGTDTQYF. The chain combines TRBV6-9 with TRBJ2-3; D gene unclear. The CDR3 covers 16 residues. The V gene's germline CDR1 is MNHGY and CDR2 SVAAGI. V lost 5 bases and J 1 base, leaving 16 bases between the germline ends.

As concerns this clone: At one end, the junction sequence differs from germline, possibly due to a read error. The chain recombines TRBV7-9 with TRBJ2-5; D may be TRBD1 (5 bases). The CDR3 covers 13 residues. Germline CDR1 is SEHNR and CDR2 is FQNEAQ (reference sequence). CDR3 amino acids: CASSLDWGETQYF. The CDR3 DNA sequence: TGTGCTAGCAGCTTAGATTGGGGCGAGACCCAGTACTTC. The full variable domain, completed using reference TRBV7-9 and TRBJ2-5, is DTGVSQNPRHKITKRGQNVTFRCDPISEHNRLYWYRQTLGQGPEFLTYFQNEAQLEKSRLLSDRFSAERPKGSFSTLEIQRTEQGDSAMYLCASSLDWGETQYFGPGTRLLVL.

This clone qualifies as medium-sized. CDR3: CASSLVQGGSPLHF. In DNA form, the CDR3 reads TGCGCCAGCAGCTTGGTTCAGGGCGGGTCACCCCTCCACTTT. This chain uses TRBV5-1 with TRBJ1-6, with D possibly being TRBD1 (5 bases). CDR1 and CDR2 from the germline V gene are SGHRS and YFSETQ. Trimming removed 0 bases from V and 10 bases from J, with 11 bases in between. The CDR3 extends over 14 amino acids.

The CDR3 loop is CASSYNSALNTEAFF. The CDR3 DNA is TGTGCCAGCAGTTACAATTCAGCTTTGAACACTGAAGCTTTCTTT. The chain joins TRBV6-5 to TRBJ1-1; D is unclear. The CDR3 is 15 residues long. Per germline, CDR1 MNHEY and CDR2 SVGAGI. V was trimmed by 2 bases and J by 0 bases, leaving 10 bases between them.

This clone was counted between two and nine times. The rearrangement uses TRBV4-2 and TRBJ1-6; D is possibly TRBD1 (6 bases). This CDR3 is 13 amino acids long. V was pared by 5 bases and J by 7 bases, with 9 bases between. Germline V gene lookup returns CDR1 LGHNA and CDR2 YNFKEQ. In DNA, the CDR3 is TGTGCCAGCAGCTTCGGACAGAATTCACCCCTCCACTTT. It yields the protein CASSFGQNSPLHF.

This clone was detected a few times. The chain is built from TRBV7-9 and TRBJ2-3, with TRBD1 matching 7 bases. Trimming removed 2 bases from V and 5 bases from J; junction bases left unmatched: 10. The CDR3 contains 16 residues. The germline CDR1 and CDR2 sequences are SEHNR and FQNEAQ (reference sequence). CDR3 loop: CASSLLPRGRGDTQYF. In DNA form, the CDR3 reads TGTGCCAGCAGCTTACTCCCAAGGGGGCGCGGAGATACGCAGTATTTT.

The chain is built from TRBV7-3 and TRBJ2-5; 7 bases match TRBD2. J lost 4 bases, V lost 0 bases, and 2 bases had no gene match. This CDR3 has 14 residues. CDR1 is SGHTA and CDR2 is FQGTGA in the germline V gene. The CDR3 DNA reads TGTGCCAGCAGCTTAACGGGAGGGCTAGAGACCCAGTACTTC. Protein product: CASSLTGGLETQYF.

This clone was counted a few times. This specimen includes other DNA sequences encoding the same CDR3. The chain carries TRBV7-3 and TRBJ2-2; tentative D call: TRBD1 (7 bases). This CDR3 has 15 residues. Germline V lookup: CDR1 SGHTA, CDR2 FQGTGA. V was pared by 2 bases and J by 4 bases, with 11 bases between. The CDR3 loop reads CASSLQGGGTGELFF. The CDR3 coding sequence is TGTGCCAGCAGCTTACAGGGGGGTGGCACCGGGGAGCTGTTTTTT.

This clone ranks as medium-sized. V usage is TRBV9 and J usage is TRBJ1-2; D is perhaps TRBD1 (5 bases). V lost 4 bases and J lost 8, with 15 bases in between. The CDR3 contains 13 residues. CDR1 SGDLS and CDR2 YYNGEE come from the germline V gene. CDR3 sequence (DNA): TGTGCCAGCAGCCTATTACTGTGGGGGGGCTACACCTTC. Residues: CASSLLLWGGYTF.

There are a few counts of this clone. The chain employs TRBV7-2 and TRBJ1-2; 8 nucleotides align to TRBD1. The CDR3 is made up of 16 amino acids. Germline CDR1 SGHTA, CDR2 FQGNSA. J was trimmed by 5 bases and V by 2 bases; bases with no gene match: 10. The DNA of the CDR3 is TGTGCCAGCAGCTTATCCTATTCAGGGGGCGCGTATGGCTACACCTTC. Its translation: CASSLSYSGGAYGYTF.

This chain joins TRBV21-1 and TRBJ1-1. TRBV21-1 corresponds to a pseudogene. CDR3 length equals 15 residues. Here the CDR3 reads CASSRGSEMNTEAFF. The CDR3 region has the DNA TGTGCCAGCAGCAGGGGTTCGGAGATGAACACTGAAGCTTTCTTT.

Judged by abundance, this clone is medium-sized. The J gene is TRBJ2-7, the V gene TRBV7-9, with D unresolved. Trimming removed 4 bases from V and 5 bases from J, with 12 bases in between. The CDR3 runs 13 residues. Germline assignment: CDR1 SEHNR and CDR2 FQNEAQ (reference sequence). The CDR3 reads CASSYSFWDEQYF. The CDR3 nucleotides are TGTGCCAGCAGCTACAGCTTCTGGGACGAGCAGTACTTC.

The rearrangement uses TRBV10-2 and TRBJ2-7, with D unclear. Trimming left V 6 bases short and J 6 bases short, with 18 bases between. Germline CDR1 is WSHSY and CDR2 is SAAADI. The CDR3 totals 14 residues. CDR3 residues: CASSVQGYDSEQYF. CDR3 DNA: TGCGCCAGCAGCGTTCAAGGCTATGACTCCGAGCAGTACTTC.

This clone was seen only a few times. The V gene is TRBV5-6, the J gene TRBJ2-1; 7 nucleotides match TRBD1. The length of the CDR3 is 14 residues. Germline-derived CDR1 and CDR2 are SGHDT and YYEEEE. The J segment lost 4 bases and the V segment lost 5 bases, leaving 6 bases of the junction unmatched. CDR3 sequence: CASSRDSRYNEQFF. The CDR3 bases are TGTGCCAGCAGTAGGGACAGTAGATACAATGAGCAGTTCTTC.

This clone appeared a few times. The rearrangement links TRBV20-1 to TRBJ1-4; unclear D gene. Trimming left V 3 bases short and J 8 bases short, with 7 bases between. The germline CDR1 and CDR2 sequences are DFQATT and SNEGSKA (reference sequence). The CDR3 length is 11 residues. DNA of the CDR3: TGCAGTGCTAGGGCTCCGGAAAAACTGTTTTTT. It codes for CSARAPEKLFF.